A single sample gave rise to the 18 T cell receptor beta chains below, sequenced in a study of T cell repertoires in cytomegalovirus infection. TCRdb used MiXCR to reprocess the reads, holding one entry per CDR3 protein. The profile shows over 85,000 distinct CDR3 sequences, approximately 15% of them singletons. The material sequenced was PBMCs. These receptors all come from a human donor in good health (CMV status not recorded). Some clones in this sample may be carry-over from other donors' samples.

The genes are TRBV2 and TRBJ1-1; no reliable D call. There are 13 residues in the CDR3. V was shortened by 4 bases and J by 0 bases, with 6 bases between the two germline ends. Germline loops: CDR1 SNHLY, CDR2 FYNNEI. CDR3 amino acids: CASSAHMNTEAFF. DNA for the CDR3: TGTGCCAGCAGTGCTCACATGAACACTGAAGCTTTCTTT.

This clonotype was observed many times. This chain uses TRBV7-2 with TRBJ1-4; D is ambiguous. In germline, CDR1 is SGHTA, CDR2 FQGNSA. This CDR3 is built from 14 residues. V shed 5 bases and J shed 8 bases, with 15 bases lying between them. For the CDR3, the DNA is TGTGCCAGCAGCCCAGTGGGTACTACCGAAAAACTGTTTTTT. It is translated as CASSPVGTTEKLFF. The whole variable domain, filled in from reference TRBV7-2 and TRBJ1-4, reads GAGVSQSPSNKVTEKGKDVELRCDPISGHTALYWYRQSLGQGLEFLIYFQGNSAPDKSGLPSDRFSAERTGGSVSTLTIQRTQQEDSAVYLCASSPVGTTEKLFFGSGTQLSVL.

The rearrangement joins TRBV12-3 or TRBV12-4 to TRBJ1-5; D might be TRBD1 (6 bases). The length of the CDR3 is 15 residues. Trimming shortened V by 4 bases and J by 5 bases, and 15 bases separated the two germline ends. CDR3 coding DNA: TGTGCCAGCAGTTCAAGACAGGCGCTTGATCAGCCCCAGCATTTT. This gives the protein CASSSRQALDQPQHF.

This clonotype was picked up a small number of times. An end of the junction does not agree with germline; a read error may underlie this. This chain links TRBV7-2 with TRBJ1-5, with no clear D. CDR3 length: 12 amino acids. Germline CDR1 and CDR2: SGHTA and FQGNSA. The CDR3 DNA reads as TGTGCCAGCAGTTTAGACGTCCAGCCCCAGCATTTT. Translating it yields CASSLDVQPQHF.

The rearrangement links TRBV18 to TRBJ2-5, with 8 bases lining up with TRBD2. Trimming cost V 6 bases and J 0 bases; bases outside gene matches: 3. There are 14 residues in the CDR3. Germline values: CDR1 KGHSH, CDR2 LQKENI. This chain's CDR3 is CASSPGLDQETQYF. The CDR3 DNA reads TGTGCCAGCTCGCCGGGACTAGACCAAGAGACCCAGTACTTC.

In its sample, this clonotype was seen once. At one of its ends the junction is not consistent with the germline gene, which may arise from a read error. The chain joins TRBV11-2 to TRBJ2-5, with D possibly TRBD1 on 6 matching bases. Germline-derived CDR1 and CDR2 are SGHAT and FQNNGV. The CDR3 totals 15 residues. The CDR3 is CTSSLVTGFVETQYF. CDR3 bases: TGTACCAGCAGCTTAGTAACAGGGTTCGTAGAGACCCAGTACTTC. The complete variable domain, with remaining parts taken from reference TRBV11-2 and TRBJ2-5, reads EAGVAQSPRYKIIEKRQSVAFWCNPISGHATLYWYQQILGQGPKLLIQFQNNGVVDDSQLPKDRFSAERLKGVDSTLKIQPAKLEDSAVYLCTSSLVTGFVETQYFGPGTRLLVL.

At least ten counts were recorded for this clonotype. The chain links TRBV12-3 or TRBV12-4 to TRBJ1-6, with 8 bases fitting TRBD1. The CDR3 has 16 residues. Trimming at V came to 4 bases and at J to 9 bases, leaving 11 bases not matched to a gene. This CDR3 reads CASSSRPTGGGSPLHF. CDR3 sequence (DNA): TGTGCCAGCAGTTCGCGCCCCACAGGGGGAGGTTCACCCCTCCACTTT.

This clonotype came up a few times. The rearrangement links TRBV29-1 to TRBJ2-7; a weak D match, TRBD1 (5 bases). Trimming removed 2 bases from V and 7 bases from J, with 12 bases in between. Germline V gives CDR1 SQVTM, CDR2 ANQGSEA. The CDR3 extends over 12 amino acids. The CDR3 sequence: CSVEKASGEQYF. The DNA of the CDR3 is TGCAGCGTTGAAAAGGCTTCAGGGGAGCAGTACTTC.

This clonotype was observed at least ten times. The CDR3 is CASSLPNPNSGANVLTF. The CDR3 DNA reads as TGCGCCAGCAGCTTGCCAAACCCCAACTCTGGGGCCAACGTCCTGACTTTC. The rearrangement links TRBV5-1 to TRBJ2-6; D remains ambiguous. This CDR3 contains 17 residues. Trimming removed 1 base from V and 0 bases from J, with 11 bases in between. The germline V gene encodes CDR1 SGHRS and CDR2 YFSETQ.

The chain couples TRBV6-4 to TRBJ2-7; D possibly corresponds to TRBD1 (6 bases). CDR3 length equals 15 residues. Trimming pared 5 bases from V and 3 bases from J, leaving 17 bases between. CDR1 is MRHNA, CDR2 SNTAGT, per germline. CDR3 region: CASSPSAAGVYEQYF. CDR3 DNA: TGTGCCAGCAGTCCCAGTGCGGCAGGGGTCTACGAGCAGTACTTC.

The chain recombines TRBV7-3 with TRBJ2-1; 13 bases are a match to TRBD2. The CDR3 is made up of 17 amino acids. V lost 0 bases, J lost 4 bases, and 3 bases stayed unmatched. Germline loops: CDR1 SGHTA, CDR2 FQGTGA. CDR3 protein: CASSLTSGLAGYNEQFF. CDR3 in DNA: TGTGCCAGCAGCTTAACATCGGGACTAGCGGGGTACAATGAGCAGTTCTTC.

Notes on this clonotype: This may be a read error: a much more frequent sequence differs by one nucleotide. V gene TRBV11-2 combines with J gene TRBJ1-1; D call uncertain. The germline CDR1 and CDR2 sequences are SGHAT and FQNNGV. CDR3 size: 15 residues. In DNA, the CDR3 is TGTGCCAGCAGCTTATTAAGTATGTACGACACTGATGCTTTCTTT. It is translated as CASSLLSMYDTDAFF.

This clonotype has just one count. CDR3 DNA: TGTGCCAGCAGTGAATATAAGAAGGGGGCGCAGTCTGAAGCTTTCTTT. Its protein product is CASSEYKKGAQSEAFF. This chain joins TRBV25-1 and TRBJ1-1, with 7 bases lining up with TRBD1. Trimming removed 0 bases from V and 6 bases from J; junction bases left unmatched: 10. Germline V lookup: CDR1 MGHDK, CDR2 SYGVNS. This CDR3 is 16 amino acids long.

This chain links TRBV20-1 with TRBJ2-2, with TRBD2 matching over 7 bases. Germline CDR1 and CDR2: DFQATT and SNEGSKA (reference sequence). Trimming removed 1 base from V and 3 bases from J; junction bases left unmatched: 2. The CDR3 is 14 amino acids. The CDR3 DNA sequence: TGCAGTGCTAGAGGGGGGGGGGACACCGGGGAGCTGTTTTTT. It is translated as CSARGGGDTGELFF.

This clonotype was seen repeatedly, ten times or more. CDR3 sequence reads: CASSETRQSQETQYF. The DNA for the CDR3 is TGTGCCAGCAGTGAAACACGACAGAGTCAAGAGACCCAGTACTTC. The rearrangement links TRBV2 to TRBJ2-5, with D possibly being TRBD1 (5 bases). CDR1 is SNHLY and CDR2 is FYNNEI in the germline V gene. Trimming shortened V by 2 bases and J by 2 bases, and 12 bases separated the two germline ends. This CDR3 contains 15 residues.

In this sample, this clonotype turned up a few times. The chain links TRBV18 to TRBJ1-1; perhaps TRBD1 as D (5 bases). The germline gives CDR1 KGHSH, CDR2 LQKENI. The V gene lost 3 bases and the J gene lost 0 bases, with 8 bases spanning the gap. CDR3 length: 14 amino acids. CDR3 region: CASSPDRMNTEAFF. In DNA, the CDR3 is TGTGCCAGCTCACCCGACAGAATGAACACTGAAGCTTTCTTT.

In DNA form, the CDR3 reads TGTGCCATCAGTGAGACGGATGGCTACACCTTC. Its translation: CAISETDGYTF. V gene TRBV10-3 combines with J gene TRBJ1-2; D remains unclear. Trimming removed 2 bases at V and 6 bases at J, with 4 bases between. The CDR3 extends over 11 amino acids. Germline V lookup: CDR1 ENHRY, CDR2 SYGVKD.

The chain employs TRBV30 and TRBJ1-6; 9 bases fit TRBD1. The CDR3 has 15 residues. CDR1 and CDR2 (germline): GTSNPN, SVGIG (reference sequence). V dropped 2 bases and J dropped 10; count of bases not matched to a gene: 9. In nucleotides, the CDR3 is TGTGCCTGGAGTCCGTCCGGGACAGGGAAATCACCCCTCCACTTT. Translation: CAWSPSGTGKSPLHF.